This TCR beta chain was found in a study of T cell responses to AZD1222 COVID-19 vaccine. Profiling relied on immunoSEQ multiplex PCR, and the TCRdb table lists in-frame clones only, not all of them. This table has over 150,000 clones, less than 90% appearing once. Findings and limits, study-wide: With two AZD1222 doses given, Spike-specific TCR breadth and depth both rose.

A note on this clone: What it binds is unknown.

Sample: peripheral blood, taken on day 0 of AZD1222 vaccination. This TCR was sampled from an adult in good health.

This CDR3 is CASSKGQGSSYNSPLHF. As DNA, the CDR3 is TGTGCCAGCAGCAAGGGCCAAGGGAGCTCCTATAATTCACCCCTCCACTTT. The chain is built from TRBV3-1 (or the pseudogene TRBV3-2) and TRBJ1-6, with D unclear. Between the trimmed V and J ends, which lost 5 bases and 0 bases, there was a span of 14 bases. CDR3 size: 17 residues. The germline V gene encodes CDR1 LGHDT and CDR2 YNNKEL (reference sequence).